This is a list of T cell receptor beta chains from one sample in a study of blood T cell repertoires in COVID-19. The repertoire was sequenced with immunoSEQ multiplex PCR; TCRdb's copy has only in-frame clones and lacks some. The sample lists some 65,000 clones, 85% occurring once. Sequences were obtained from peripheral blood. All receptors come from a man at least 80 years old with acute or convalescent COVID-19. Both conserved end residues are part of each CDR3.

j_call,v_call,cdr3_aa
TRBJ2-5,TRBV5-1,CASTHGLGAQETQYF
TRBJ2-2,TRBV6-6,CASSYSQNTGELFF
TRBJ1-5,TRBV10-2,CASSGEGSNQPQHF
TRBJ1-4,TRBV12-3/TRBV12-4,CASSFNRDEKLFF
TRBJ1-2,TRBV4-3,CASSQEHRNYGYTF
TRBJ2-2,TRBV7-2,CASVPGLANTGELFF
TRBJ2-3,TRBV4-1,CASSQSPQAGTDTQYF
TRBJ2-5,TRBV10-3,CAISESIPGPKTQYF
TRBJ1-2,TRBV5-1,CASSRTGTNYGYTF
TRBJ2-1,TRBV24-1,CATSDGGIDEQFF
TRBJ2-6,TRBV5-1,CASSLTGSSGANVLTF
TRBJ1-1,TRBV6-5,CASSLGAGNTEAFF
TRBJ1-1,TRBV24-1,CATSGTGARDTEAFF
TRBJ2-2,TRBV11-2,CASSLGLASGTSRELFF
TRBJ2-1,TRBV7-6,CASSLTGGIYNEQFF
TRBJ1-4,TRBV5-1,CASSEQGRGEKLFF
TRBJ1-1,TRBV7-9,CASSLDRDAEAFF
TRBJ1-3,TRBV9,CASSVALGNTIYF
TRBJ1-5,TRBV19,CASSGAGGHQPQHF
TRBJ2-7,TRBV28,CASSLGSGGRTEQYF
TRBJ2-1,TRBV7-9,CASSPLGLAGGNEQFF
TRBJ2-5,TRBV4-2,CASSQRPGGPQETQYF
TRBJ2-1,TRBV9,CASSVRSGSLNEQFF
TRBJ1-5,TRBV5-1,CASSGDRGKQPQHF
TRBJ1-2,TRBV7-2,CASSSQLRDRGGYTF